These 2 T cell receptor beta chains share one sample of origin, sequenced in a study of blood T cell repertoires in COVID-19. Here immunoSEQ multiplex PCR was the method, and the copy in TCRdb shows in-frame clones only, minus some. The repertoire holds 100,000 or so clones, with roughly 80% as singletons. The sample was peripheral blood. The receptors here all came from a man aged 65 to 79 with active or convalescent COVID-19.

The chain is built from TRBV11-2 and TRBJ2-2, with D possibly being TRBD2 (5 bases). This CDR3 has 14 residues. Trimming cost V 4 bases and J 4 bases, with 10 bases left between them. Germline V gives CDR1 SGHAT, CDR2 FQNNGV. CDR3: CASSSDLVTGELFF. CDR3 coding DNA: TGTGCCAGCAGCTCGGACTTAGTCACCGGGGAGCTGTTTTTT. Filled out from reference TRBV11-2 and TRBJ2-2, the complete variable domain reads EAGVAQSPRYKIIEKRQSVAFWCNPISGHATLYWYQQILGQGPKLLIQFQNNGVVDDSQLPKDRFSAERLKGVDSTLKIQPAKLEDSAVYLCASSSDLVTGELFFGEGSRLTVL.

The chain links TRBV9 to TRBJ2-1, with 14 bases aligning to TRBD2. CDR1 and CDR2 (germline): SGDLS, YYNGEE. The V segment lost 3 bases and the J segment 4 bases; nucleotides outside the gene matches: 12. The CDR3 has 19 residues. CDR3 loop: CASSDPGTSGRRLYNEQFF. The CDR3 DNA follows: TGTGCCAGCAGCGATCCCGGGACTAGCGGGAGAAGGTTGTACAATGAGCAGTTCTTC.